A selection of T cell receptor beta chains follows, all from one sample in a study of Ad26.COV2.S vaccination and SARS-CoV-2 variants. The method was immunoSEQ multiplex PCR; TCRdb's version includes in-frame clones alone and lacks a portion of them. Of about 480,000 clones listed, 70% to 90% are singletons. The specimen comprised peripheral blood, sampled in a trial of Ad26.COV2.S vaccine versus placebo. Receptors originate from a person aged 18-60 years who received the Ad26.COV2.S COVID-19 vaccine or a placebo. Both conserved end residues are part of each CDR3. Each record gives: CDR3 protein, CDR3 DNA, J gene, V gene, D gene, clone size. D genes are given only for firm matches. Clone size is not always given. Where it is, it says once, few, many or a class for expanded clones.

CDR3aa: CASAPSGSAGKFF
CDR3nt: TGTGCCAGCGCCCCTAGCGGGAGTGCCGGGAAGTTCTTC
j_gene: TRBJ2-1
v_gene: TRBV6-5
d_gene: TRBD2
abundance: .

CDR3aa: CASSYSMGQGLAFF
CDR3nt: TGTGCCAGCAGTTACTCTATGGGACAGGGCCTCGCTTTCTTT
j_gene: TRBJ1-1
v_gene: TRBV6-6
d_gene: TRBD1
abundance: .

CDR3aa: CASSPRDRGLQYF
CDR3nt: TGTGCCAGCAGCCCCCGGGACAGGGGTCTGCAGTACTTC
j_gene: TRBJ2-7
v_gene: TRBV5-4
d_gene: TRBD1
abundance: .

CDR3aa: CAWSVGPGELFF
CDR3nt: TGTGCCTGGAGTGTGGGCCCCGGGGAGCTGTTTTTT
j_gene: TRBJ2-2
v_gene: TRBV30
d_gene: .
abundance: .

CDR3aa: CASSLSINGGLYEQYF
CDR3nt: TGTGCCAGCAGTTTATCCATAAACGGGGGCTTGTACGAGCAGTACTTC
j_gene: TRBJ2-7
v_gene: TRBV28
d_gene: .
abundance: .

CDR3aa: CSASPLRVNGANTEAFF
CDR3nt: TGCAGTGCTAGTCCTCTCCGGGTTAATGGGGCGAACACTGAAGCTTTCTTT
j_gene: TRBJ1-1
v_gene: TRBV20-1
d_gene: .
abundance: .

CDR3aa: CAISEGQGGKETQYF
CDR3nt: TGTGCCATCAGTGAGGGACAGGGGGGGAAAGAGACCCAGTACTTC
j_gene: TRBJ2-5
v_gene: TRBV10-3
d_gene: TRBD1
abundance: .

CDR3aa: CASSLGGNSNQPQHF
CDR3nt: TGCGCCAGCAGCTTGGGGGGTAATAGCAATCAGCCCCAGCATTTT
j_gene: TRBJ1-5
v_gene: TRBV5-1
d_gene: .
abundance: .

CDR3aa: CASSVLQGSYGYTF
CDR3nt: TGTGCCAGCAGCGTGTTACAGGGGTCCTATGGCTACACCTTC
j_gene: TRBJ1-2
v_gene: TRBV5-4
d_gene: TRBD1
abundance: .

CDR3aa: CASSWDRGREETQYF
CDR3nt: TGTGCCAGCAGTTGGGACAGGGGGCGCGAAGAGACCCAGTACTTC
j_gene: TRBJ2-5
v_gene: TRBV2
d_gene: TRBD1
abundance: .

CDR3aa: CASSLLEGSQPQHF
CDR3nt: TGTGCCAGCTCACTACTGGAGGGCTCTCAGCCCCAGCATTTT
j_gene: TRBJ1-5
v_gene: TRBV18
d_gene: .
abundance: .

CDR3aa: CASSRQRERTDTQYF
CDR3nt: TGCGCCAGCAGCCGCCAGCGGGAGAGGACAGATACGCAGTATTTT
j_gene: TRBJ2-3
v_gene: TRBV4-3
d_gene: TRBD2
abundance: .

CDR3aa: CGGRLSGNTIYF
CDR3nt: TGCGGGGGCCGACTTTCTGGAAACACCATATATTTT
j_gene: TRBJ1-3
v_gene: TRBV29-1
d_gene: .
abundance: .

CDR3aa: CSAAPGGNTIYF
CDR3nt: TGCAGCGCTGCGCCGGGAGGAAACACCATATATTTT
j_gene: TRBJ1-3
v_gene: TRBV29-1
d_gene: .
abundance: .

CDR3aa: CASSADRGRLNIQYF
CDR3nt: TGTGCCAGCAGCGCAGACAGGGGGCGCTTGAACATTCAGTACTTC
j_gene: TRBJ2-4
v_gene: TRBV2
d_gene: TRBD1
abundance: .

CDR3aa: CATADREIQPQHF
CDR3nt: TGTGCCACCGCGGACAGGGAGATTCAGCCCCAGCATTTT
j_gene: TRBJ1-5
v_gene: TRBV15
d_gene: TRBD1
abundance: .

CDR3aa: CASSQEGAPSNQPQHF
CDR3nt: TGTGCCAGCAGCCAAGAAGGGGCCCCTAGCAATCAGCCCCAGCATTTT
j_gene: TRBJ1-5
v_gene: TRBV4-2
d_gene: .
abundance: .

CDR3aa: CASSTLDRGYNQPQHF
CDR3nt: TGTGCCAGCAGTACCCTCGACAGGGGATACAATCAGCCCCAGCATTTT
j_gene: TRBJ1-5
v_gene: TRBV6-6
d_gene: TRBD1
abundance: .

CDR3aa: CASSRQQGANTGELFF
CDR3nt: TGTGCCAGCAGCCGACAACAGGGGGCGAACACCGGGGAGCTGTTTTTT
j_gene: TRBJ2-2
v_gene: TRBV6-6
d_gene: TRBD1
abundance: .

CDR3aa: CASSQGLRETQETQYF
CDR3nt: TGCGCCAGCAGCCAGGGCTTAAGGGAGACCCAAGAGACCCAGTACTTC
j_gene: TRBJ2-5
v_gene: TRBV4-1
d_gene: .
abundance: .

CDR3aa: CASSFPLIEPGPITRNTIYF
CDR3nt: TGTGCCAGCAGCTTCCCACTGATTGAACCCGGGCCCATTACAAGAAACACCATATATTTT
j_gene: TRBJ1-3
v_gene: TRBV13
d_gene: .
abundance: .

CDR3aa: CASSRDRVATEQYF
CDR3nt: TGTGCCAGCAGCCGAGACAGGGTGGCGACCGAGCAGTACTTC
j_gene: TRBJ2-7
v_gene: TRBV11-2
d_gene: TRBD1
abundance: .

CDR3aa: CASSPRGLAGGSRETQYF
CDR3nt: TGTGCCAGCAGTCCCAGGGGTCTAGCGGGAGGATCTAGAGAGACCCAGTACTTC
j_gene: TRBJ2-5
v_gene: TRBV9
d_gene: TRBD2
abundance: .

CDR3aa: CASSRGLGYGYTF
CDR3nt: TGTGCCAGTAGTCGGGGACTCGGCTATGGCTACACCTTC
j_gene: TRBJ1-2
v_gene: TRBV19
d_gene: .
abundance: .

CDR3aa: CASRGSSGNQPQHF
CDR3nt: TGTGCCAGTCGGGGGTCCTCTGGGAATCAGCCCCAGCATTTT
j_gene: TRBJ1-5
v_gene: TRBV19
d_gene: .
abundance: .

CDR3aa: CASSVRAGATDTQYF
CDR3nt: TGTGCCAGCAGCGTTAGAGCAGGGGCAACAGATACGCAGTATTTT
j_gene: TRBJ2-3
v_gene: TRBV9
d_gene: .
abundance: .

CDR3aa: CASSPGRGANSGNTIYF
CDR3nt: TGCGCCAGCAGCCCGGGGAGGGGGGCTAACTCTGGAAACACCATATATTTT
j_gene: TRBJ1-3
v_gene: TRBV4-3
d_gene: .
abundance: .

CDR3aa: CASSPGQYSTDTQYF
CDR3nt: TGTGCCAGCAGCCCGGGACAGTACAGCACAGATACGCAGTATTTT
j_gene: TRBJ2-3
v_gene: TRBV28
d_gene: TRBD1
abundance: .

CDR3aa: CASSGTRGLGTDTQYF
CDR3nt: TGTGCCAGTAGTGGAACCAGGGGGTTAGGGACAGATACGCAGTATTTT
j_gene: TRBJ2-3
v_gene: TRBV28
d_gene: TRBD1
abundance: .

CDR3aa: CATGGRGQLAGLTDTQYF
CDR3nt: TGTGCCACGGGGGGGCGGGGCCAACTAGCGGGACTCACAGATACGCAGTATTTT
j_gene: TRBJ2-3
v_gene: TRBV19
d_gene: TRBD2
abundance: .

CDR3aa: CASSKSVQRYNEQFF
CDR3nt: TGTGCCAGCAGCAAGTCCGTTCAGCGCTACAATGAGCAGTTCTTC
j_gene: TRBJ2-1
v_gene: TRBV7-2
d_gene: .
abundance: .

CDR3aa: CASSVRGTEYEQYF
CDR3nt: TGTGCCAGCAGTGTTAGGGGGACAGAATACGAGCAGTACTTC
j_gene: TRBJ2-7
v_gene: TRBV25-1
d_gene: TRBD1
abundance: .

CDR3aa: CASSSDRGGETQYF
CDR3nt: TGTGCCAGCAGCTCGGACAGGGGAGGAGAGACCCAGTACTTC
j_gene: TRBJ2-5
v_gene: TRBV28
d_gene: TRBD1
abundance: .

CDR3aa: CASSDFRGAHEKLFF
CDR3nt: TGTGCCAGCAGTGACTTTAGGGGAGCACACGAAAAACTGTTTTTT
j_gene: TRBJ1-4
v_gene: TRBV25-1
d_gene: .
abundance: .

CDR3aa: CASSLGVGAGTDTQYF
CDR3nt: TGTGCCAGCAGCTTAGGTGTGGGAGCGGGCACAGATACGCAGTATTTT
j_gene: TRBJ2-3
v_gene: TRBV7-9
d_gene: .
abundance: .

CDR3aa: CASSWAFGATDTQYF
CDR3nt: TGTGCCAGCAGCTGGGCTTTCGGGGCCACAGATACGCAGTATTTT
j_gene: TRBJ2-3
v_gene: TRBV11-2
d_gene: .
abundance: .

CDR3aa: CASSLLYPRNTIYF
CDR3nt: TGTGCCAGCAGTTTACTGTACCCGCGGAACACCATATATTTT
j_gene: TRBJ1-3
v_gene: TRBV28
d_gene: .
abundance: .

CDR3aa: CAWSLQGLAGRSYEQYF
CDR3nt: TGTGCCTGGAGTCTTCAGGGACTAGCGGGAAGATCCTACGAGCAGTACTTC
j_gene: TRBJ2-7
v_gene: TRBV30
d_gene: TRBD2
abundance: .

CDR3aa: CASSFRGQRNSPLHF
CDR3nt: TGTGCCAGCAGTTTTAGGGGACAGAGAAATTCACCCCTCCACTTT
j_gene: TRBJ1-6
v_gene: TRBV7-2
d_gene: TRBD1
abundance: once

CDR3aa: CASSLGGSGANVLTF
CDR3nt: TGTGCCAGCAGTTTAGGTGGATCTGGGGCCAACGTCCTGACTTTC
j_gene: TRBJ2-6
v_gene: TRBV6-2/TRBV6-3
d_gene: .
abundance: .

CDR3aa: CASRDRGRRTNEKLFF
CDR3nt: TGTGCCAGTCGAGACAGGGGGCGACGGACTAATGAAAAACTGTTTTTT
j_gene: TRBJ1-4
v_gene: TRBV19
d_gene: TRBD1
abundance: .

CDR3aa: CASSVAPGAISGNTIYF
CDR3nt: TGTGCCAGCAGCGTAGCCCCAGGGGCTATCTCTGGAAACACCATATATTTT
j_gene: TRBJ1-3
v_gene: TRBV9
d_gene: .
abundance: .

CDR3aa: CASSLQTGGGSYTF
CDR3nt: TGTGCCAGCAGCCTCCAGACAGGGGGCGGTAGCTACACCTTC
j_gene: TRBJ1-2
v_gene: TRBV28
d_gene: TRBD1
abundance: .

CDR3aa: CASSLLWAGGNEQYF
CDR3nt: TGCGCCAGCAGCTTGCTTTGGGCGGGGGGGAACGAGCAGTACTTC
j_gene: TRBJ2-7
v_gene: TRBV5-1
d_gene: TRBD2
abundance: .

CDR3aa: CASSFVGSAEAFF
CDR3nt: TGTGCCAGCAGCTTTGTGGGGTCTGCTGAAGCTTTCTTT
j_gene: TRBJ1-1
v_gene: TRBV5-4
d_gene: .
abundance: .

CDR3aa: CASSRDLIGQYF
CDR3nt: TGTGCCAGCAGCCGCGACCTGATCGGGCAGTACTTC
j_gene: TRBJ2-7
v_gene: TRBV28
d_gene: .
abundance: .

CDR3aa: CASSYGQGAGTGELFF
CDR3nt: TGTGCCAGCAGCTACGGACAGGGGGCGGGAACCGGGGAGCTGTTTTTT
j_gene: TRBJ2-2
v_gene: TRBV11-1
d_gene: TRBD1
abundance: .

CDR3aa: CASSLPLSTTNEKLFF
CDR3nt: TGTGCCAGCAGTTTGCCGTTATCTACAACTAATGAAAAACTGTTTTTT
j_gene: TRBJ1-4
v_gene: TRBV28
d_gene: .
abundance: .

CDR3aa: CSVEGVAASTDTQYF
CDR3nt: TGCAGCGTTGAAGGGGTAGCGGCTAGCACAGATACGCAGTATTTT
j_gene: TRBJ2-3
v_gene: TRBV29-1
d_gene: .
abundance: .

CDR3aa: CASKKRGAGETQYF
CDR3nt: TGTGCCAGTAAGAAGAGAGGGGCCGGGGAGACCCAGTACTTC
j_gene: TRBJ2-5
v_gene: TRBV19
d_gene: .
abundance: once

CDR3aa: CASSLMEGLANKETQYF
CDR3nt: TGTGCCAGCAGCTTAATGGAGGGACTAGCCAACAAGGAGACCCAGTACTTC
j_gene: TRBJ2-5
v_gene: TRBV7-3
d_gene: TRBD2
abundance: .

CDR3aa: CAISESLVSNQPQHF
CDR3nt: TGTGCCATCAGTGAGTCGTTGGTGAGCAATCAGCCCCAGCATTTT
j_gene: TRBJ1-5
v_gene: TRBV10-3
d_gene: .
abundance: .

CDR3aa: CASRLQNTEAFF
CDR3nt: TGTGCCAGCAGATTACAGAACACTGAAGCTTTCTTT
j_gene: TRBJ1-1
v_gene: TRBV28
d_gene: .
abundance: .

CDR3aa: CSHTGQVLYNEQFF
CDR3nt: TGCAGCCATACGGGACAGGTCCTCTACAATGAGCAGTTCTTC
j_gene: TRBJ2-1
v_gene: TRBV29-1
d_gene: TRBD1
abundance: .